Below, 31 T cell receptor beta chains from the same sample are listed, as sequenced in a study of CXCR3-negative and CXCR3-positive naive CD8 T cells. Libraries of TRB cDNA were made by 5' RACE and carried UMIs. TCRdb processed the 5' RACE reads again and assigns one entry to each CDR3 protein, with no DNA. This table lists some 41,000 distinct CDR3 sequences. Source material: naive CXCR3- CD8+ T cells from blood. Specified subset: CD45RO-CCR7+CD27+CD95- naive CD8+ T cells lacking CXCR3 (TNR3-). The receptor source for this set is a human donor in good health. Some clones in this sample may be carry-over from other donors' samples.

This chain uses TRBV7-3 with TRBJ1-1; TCRdb gives TRBD1 as the D gene, but with no DNA this cannot be confirmed. The germline V gene has CDR1 SGHTA and CDR2 FQGTGA. CDR3 length: 14 amino acids. CDR3 residues: CASSPRQGYTEAFF.

The rearrangement joins TRBV12-3 or TRBV12-4 to TRBJ2-7; as DNA is missing, the TRBD1 call by TCRdb cannot be tested. The CDR3 consists of 13 residues. CDR3 region: CASKATGYHEQYF.

This rearrangement joins TRBV5-1 to TRBJ1-1. Per germline, CDR1 SGHRS and CDR2 YFSETQ. This CDR3 spans 14 amino acids. This CDR3 is CASSFRDMNTEAFF.

The V and J genes are TRBV9 and TRBJ2-3; TCRdb's assignment of TRBD2 cannot be checked, as there is no DNA. Germline V lookup: CDR1 SGDLS, CDR2 YYNGEE. CDR3 size: 16 residues. The CDR3 region is CASSVQTSGATDTQYF.

The CDR3: CASSVWQGALGTEAFF. V usage is TRBV9 and J usage is TRBJ1-1; TCRdb's D call, TRBD1, is unchecked because there is no DNA. CDR1 and CDR2 (germline): SGDLS, YYNGEE. The CDR3 sequence is 16 residues long. Based on the CDR3 plus reference TRBV9 and TRBJ1-1, the full variable domain is DSGVTQTPKHLITATGQRVTLRCSPRSGDLSVYWYQQSLDQGLQFLIQYYNGEERAKGNILERFSAQQFPDLHSELNLSSLELGDSALYFCASSVWQGALGTEAFFGQGTRLTVV.

The chain has TRBV11-2 and TRBJ2-5. Germline V gene lookup returns CDR1 SGHAT and CDR2 FQNNGV. This CDR3 has 15 amino acids. CDR3: CASSSRGNGQETQYF.

The chain is built from TRBV18 and TRBJ1-2; TCRdb outputs TRBD1, but without DNA this stays unchecked. The CDR3 loop spans 15 amino acids. The germline CDR1 and CDR2 sequences are KGHSH and LQKENI. CDR3 region: CASSPPGQGTYGYTF.

The chain links TRBV9 to TRBJ1-1; TCRdb proposes TRBD1, but this gene call is untestable without DNA. Germline CDR1 SGDLS, CDR2 YYNGEE. This CDR3 is built from 16 residues. The CDR3 sequence is CASSVRVSGSFTEAFF.

This chain connects TRBV29-1 to TRBJ2-3; checking the TCRdb D call of TRBD2 is not possible without DNA. Germline V CDR1 and CDR2: SQVTM, ANQGSEA. The CDR3 spans 16 residues. CDR3 sequence reads: CSLMGDAGESTDTQYF.

This chain connects TRBV15 to TRBJ2-7; TCRdb gives TRBD1 as the D gene, but with no DNA this cannot be confirmed. Germline CDR1 reads LNHNV; CDR2 reads YYDKDF (reference sequence). This CDR3 spans 16 amino acids. CDR3 region: CATSRDRGRSSYEQYF.

The chain employs TRBV6-2 or TRBV6-3 and TRBJ2-3; TCRdb designates TRBD2, a call that cannot be tested without DNA. Germline V gene lookup returns CDR1 MNHEY and CDR2 SVGEGT. The CDR3 contains 18 residues. CDR3 in amino acids: CASSYSPSDAVSTDTQYF.

The chain uses TRBV4-3 and TRBJ1-4; TCRdb's D gene call, TRBD1, goes unchecked for lack of DNA. CDR3 length equals 16 residues. Germline V gives CDR1 LGHNA, CDR2 YSLEER. CDR3 protein: CASREDRGATNEKLFF.

The chain uses TRBV14 and TRBJ2-1; no DNA is available, so the TRBD2 call from TCRdb remains unchecked. The CDR3 consists of 18 residues. Germline V CDR1 and CDR2: SGHDN, FVKESK. This chain's CDR3 is CASSPHFSAGISYNEQFF.

The chain employs TRBV24-1 and TRBJ2-5; the D gene TCRdb calls, TRBD1, cannot be checked with no DNA. The CDR3 runs 15 residues. Germline V gene lookup returns CDR1 KGHDR and CDR2 SFDVKD. The CDR3 region is CATSDGDKIQETQYF.

This rearrangement joins TRBV21-1 to TRBJ1-1; the TCRdb D gene call, TRBD1, has no DNA to confirm it. TRBV21-1 is an annotated pseudogene. The CDR3 length is 12 residues. The CDR3 protein is CASRQGDTEAFF.

This chain connects TRBV6-2 or TRBV6-3 to TRBJ1-1. The germline CDR1 and CDR2 sequences are MNHEY and SVGEGT. CDR3 size: 12 residues. CDR3 in amino acids: CASIMGNTEAFF.

Its frequency marks this clonotype as medium-sized. The chain has TRBV29-1 and TRBJ2-5. Germline V gives CDR1 SQVTM, CDR2 ANQGSEA. The CDR3 length is 11 residues. CDR3 amino acids: CSVGGAETQYF.

V usage is TRBV7-6 and J usage is TRBJ2-3. CDR1 is SGHVS, CDR2 FNYEAQ, per germline. The CDR3 loop spans 14 amino acids. CDR3 loop: CASSLSGGTDTQYF.

This sequence joins TRBV7-9 and TRBJ1-1. This CDR3 is 12 amino acids long. Germline CDR1 SEHNR, CDR2 FQNEAQ (reference sequence). The CDR3 loop is CASSASQEGAFF. Full variable domain (remainder filled in from reference TRBV7-9 and TRBJ1-1): DTGVSQNPRHKITKRGQNVTFRCDPISEHNRLYWYRQTLGQGPEFLTYFQNEAQLEKSRLLSDRFSAERPKGSFSTLEIQRTEQGDSAMYLCASSASQEGAFFGQGTRLTVV.

The chain combines TRBV29-1 with TRBJ2-6; checking the TCRdb D call of TRBD1 is not possible without DNA. Germline V gives CDR1 SQVTM, CDR2 ANQGSEA. This CDR3 is built from 14 residues. The CDR3 loop is CSAPTDSGANVLTF.

The genes are TRBV4-3 and TRBJ2-1; TCRdb outputs TRBD2, but without DNA this stays unchecked. CDR3 length: 19 residues. CDR1 is LGHNA and CDR2 is YSLEER in the germline V gene. CDR3 sequence reads: CASSQEAAPGLGRTNEQFF.

The V and J genes are TRBV14 and TRBJ2-7; TCRdb outputs TRBD1, but without DNA this stays unchecked. Germline V gene sequence: CDR1 SGHDN, CDR2 FVKESK. The CDR3 consists of 14 residues. CDR3 loop: CASSQESTAYEQYF. Full variable domain (remainder filled in from reference TRBV14 and TRBJ2-7): EAGVTQFPSHSVIEKGQTVTLRCDPISGHDNLYWYRRVMGKEIKFLLHFVKESKQDESGMPNNRFLAERTGGTYSTLKVQPAELEDSGVYFCASSQESTAYEQYFGPGTRLTVT.

CDR3 region: CSVVVQGGHEQYF. The J gene is TRBJ2-7, the V gene TRBV29-1; TCRdb reports TRBD1, a call that lacks DNA to check it against. This CDR3 has 13 residues. The germline V gene encodes CDR1 SQVTM and CDR2 ANQGSEA.

The rearrangement joins TRBV7-3 to TRBJ1-1; TCRdb gives TRBD1 as the D gene, but with no DNA this cannot be confirmed. The CDR3 loop spans 14 amino acids. Germline assignment: CDR1 SGHTA and CDR2 FQGTGA. The CDR3 reads CASSPQGGDTEAFF.

This chain uses TRBV6-5 with TRBJ2-1; TCRdb's assignment of TRBD2 cannot be checked, as there is no DNA. Germline V gives CDR1 MNHEY, CDR2 SVGAGI. The CDR3 runs to 15 residues. The CDR3 reads CASKAGDYSYNEQFF.

J is TRBJ2-5 and V is TRBV29-1; TCRdb indicates TRBD2, and absent DNA this call remains unverified. The CDR3 extends over 13 amino acids. Germline assignment: CDR1 SQVTM and CDR2 ANQGSEA. CDR3 residues: CSAGRENQETQYF.

CDR3 in amino acids: CASSLAGTGGLSYGYTF. This chain uses TRBV12-3 or TRBV12-4 with TRBJ1-2; the D gene TCRdb calls, TRBD1, cannot be checked with no DNA. This CDR3 is built from 17 residues.

The chain couples TRBV5-1 to TRBJ2-7. The CDR3 loop spans 13 amino acids. Germline CDR1 reads SGHRS; CDR2 reads YFSETQ. CDR3 loop: CASSWGPNYEQYF.

The V and J genes are TRBV20-1 and TRBJ1-2; as DNA is missing, the TRBD1 call by TCRdb cannot be tested. This CDR3 has 14 residues. The germline V gene encodes CDR1 DFQATT and CDR2 SNEGSKA (reference sequence). The CDR3: CSADDPDRGRGYTF.

The V and J genes are TRBV6-5 and TRBJ1-2; there is no DNA to check the TCRdb D call of TRBD1. Germline loops: CDR1 MNHEY, CDR2 SVGAGI. The CDR3 loop spans 12 amino acids. Here the CDR3 reads CASSNAGDGYTF.

The chain is built from TRBV24-1 and TRBJ2-1; TCRdb reports TRBD1, a call that lacks DNA to check it against. The CDR3 is 17 amino acids. Per germline, CDR1 KGHDR and CDR2 SFDVKD. This CDR3 reads CATSDSRSGVQDNEQFF.